These 7 T cell receptor beta chains were all obtained from the same sample, sequenced in a study of shared clonotypes between healthy human individuals. Method: immunoSEQ multiplex PCR; TCRdb's copy keeps in-frame clones and lacks some. The table includes around 980,000 clones, around 78% detected once. The sample was memory CD4+ T cells from PBMCs. Specified subset: CD45RA-negative fraction. These receptors were obtained from a man aged 18 to 35 in good health. Some clones in this sample may be carry-over from other donors' samples.

This chain connects TRBV30 to TRBJ1-4; 7 nucleotides align to TRBD1. This CDR3 contains 13 residues. Germline CDR1 reads GTSNPN; CDR2 reads SVGIG (reference sequence). J was trimmed by 6 bases and V by 2 bases; bases with no gene match: 3. The CDR3 nucleotides are TGTGCCTGGAGTTGGCAGGGGGATGAAAAACTGTTTTTT. Protein: CAWSWQGDEKLFF.

This chain uses TRBV27 with TRBJ2-1; 11 positions agree with TRBD2. The V segment lost 5 bases and the J segment 6 bases; nucleotides outside the gene matches: 9. The CDR3 totals 16 residues. Germline V gene data show CDR1 as MNHEY and CDR2 as SMNVEV (reference sequence). CDR3 protein: CASSRPGLAGGNEQFF. The CDR3 nucleotides read TGTGCCAGCAGTCGACCCGGGCTAGCGGGAGGCAATGAGCAGTTCTTC.

The chain uses TRBV5-8 and TRBJ2-1; TRBD2 matches 8 bases. V shed 0 bases, J shed 4 bases, and the junction held 3 bases outside the gene matches. Germline lookup yields CDR1 SGHTS and CDR2 YDEGEE. The CDR3 loop spans 15 amino acids. The CDR3 nucleotides are TGTGCCAGCAGCTTGGGGCTAGCGGGTTACAATGAGCAGTTCTTC. Translated: CASSLGLAGYNEQFF. Combining the CDR3 with reference TRBV5-8 and TRBJ2-1 gives the whole variable domain EAGVTQSPTHLIKTRGQQATLRCSPISGHTSVYWYQQALGLGLQFLLWYDEGEERNRGNFPPRFSGRQFPNYSSELNVNALELEDSALYLCASSLGLAGYNEQFFGPGTRLTVL.

The gene calls are TRBV7-2 and TRBJ2-7, with no clear D. Germline-derived CDR1 and CDR2 are SGHTA and FQGNSA. The CDR3 spans 14 residues. V was shortened by 1 base and J by 6 bases, with 13 bases between the two germline ends. CDR3 amino acids: CASSLEPQLLEQYF. CDR3 in DNA: TGTGCCAGCAGCTTAGAGCCCCAGCTCCTCGAGCAGTACTTC.

In this sample, this clone turned up once. The chain has TRBV19 and TRBJ1-3, with D tentatively TRBD1 (5 bases). In germline, CDR1 is LNHDA, CDR2 SQIVND (reference sequence). The CDR3 sequence is 16 residues long. The ends were cut back, 1 base at V and 4 bases at J, with 14 bases in the middle. CDR3 protein: CASSIGRTRRGNTIYF. The CDR3 DNA is TGTGCCAGTAGTATAGGGCGGACACGGCGGGGAAACACCATATATTTT. Full variable domain (remainder filled in from reference TRBV19 and TRBJ1-3): DGGITQSPKYLFRKEGQNVTLSCEQNLNHDAMYWYRQDPGQGLRLIYYSQIVNDFQKGDIAEGYSVSREKKESFPLTVTSAQKNPTAFYLCASSIGRTRRGNTIYFGEGSWLTVV.

V usage is TRBV27 and J usage is TRBJ1-5, with no clear D. The CDR3 totals 13 residues. The germline V gene has CDR1 MNHEY and CDR2 SMNVEV (reference sequence). The V end lost 5 bases, the J end lost 4 bases, and 9 bases lay between the germline ends. In DNA form, the CDR3 reads TGTGCCAGCAGTCCCGGGGTAAATCAGCCCCAGCATTTT. Amino acid sequence: CASSPGVNQPQHF.

V usage is TRBV7-7 and J usage is TRBJ2-2, with TRBD2 identical over 9 bases. This CDR3 spans 15 amino acids. The junction had 6 bases not matched to a gene; V was cut back by 5 bases and J by 5 bases. Germline values: CDR1 SSHAT, CDR2 FNYEAQ (reference sequence). CDR3: CASSPAGGETGELFF. In DNA, the CDR3 is TGTGCCAGCAGCCCGGCGGGAGGGGAGACCGGGGAGCTGTTTTTT.